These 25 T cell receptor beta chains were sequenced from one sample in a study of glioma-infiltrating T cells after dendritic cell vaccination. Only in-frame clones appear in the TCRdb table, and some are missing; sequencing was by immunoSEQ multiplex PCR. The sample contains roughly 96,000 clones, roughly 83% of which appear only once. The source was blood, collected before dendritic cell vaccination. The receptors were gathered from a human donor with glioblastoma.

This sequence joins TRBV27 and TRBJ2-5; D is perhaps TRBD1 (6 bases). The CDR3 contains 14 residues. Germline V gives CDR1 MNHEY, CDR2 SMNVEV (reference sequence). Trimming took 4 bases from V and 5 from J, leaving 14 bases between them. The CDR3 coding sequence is TGTGCCAGCAGTTCCCCGTCTAGGGGGGAGACCCAGTACTTC. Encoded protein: CASSSPSRGETQYF.

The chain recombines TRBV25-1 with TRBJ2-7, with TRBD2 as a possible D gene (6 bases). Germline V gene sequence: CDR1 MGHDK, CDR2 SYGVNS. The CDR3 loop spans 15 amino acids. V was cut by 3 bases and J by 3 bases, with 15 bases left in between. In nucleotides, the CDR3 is TGTGCCAGCAGTGAGGAGGGACCTGAGCACTACGAGCAGTACTTC. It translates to CASSEEGPEHYEQYF.

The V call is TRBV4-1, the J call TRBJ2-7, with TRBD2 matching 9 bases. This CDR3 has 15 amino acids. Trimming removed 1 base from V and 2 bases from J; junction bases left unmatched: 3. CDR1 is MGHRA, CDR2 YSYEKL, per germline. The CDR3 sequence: CASSQVAGGPYEQYF. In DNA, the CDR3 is TGCGCCAGCAGCCAAGTGGCGGGAGGGCCCTACGAGCAGTACTTC.

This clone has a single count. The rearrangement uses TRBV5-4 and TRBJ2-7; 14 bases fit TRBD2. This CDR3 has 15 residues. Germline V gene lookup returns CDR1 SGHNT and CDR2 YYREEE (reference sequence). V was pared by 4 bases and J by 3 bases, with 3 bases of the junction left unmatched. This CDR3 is CASSKGTSGGYEQYF. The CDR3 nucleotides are TGTGCCAGCAGCAAAGGGACTAGCGGGGGCTACGAGCAGTACTTC.

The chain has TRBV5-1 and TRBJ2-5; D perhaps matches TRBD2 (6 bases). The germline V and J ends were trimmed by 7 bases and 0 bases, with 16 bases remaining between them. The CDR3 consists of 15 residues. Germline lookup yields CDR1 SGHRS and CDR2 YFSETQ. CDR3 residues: CASARGGSNQETQYF. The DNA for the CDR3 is TGCGCCAGCGCGCGTGGGGGGAGTAACCAAGAGACCCAGTACTTC.

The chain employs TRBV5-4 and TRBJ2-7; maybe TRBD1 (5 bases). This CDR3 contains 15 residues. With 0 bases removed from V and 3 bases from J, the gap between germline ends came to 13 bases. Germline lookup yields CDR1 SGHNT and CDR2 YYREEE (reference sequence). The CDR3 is CASSLGQKNGYEQYF. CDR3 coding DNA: TGTGCCAGCAGCTTGGGACAGAAAAATGGCTACGAGCAGTACTTC.

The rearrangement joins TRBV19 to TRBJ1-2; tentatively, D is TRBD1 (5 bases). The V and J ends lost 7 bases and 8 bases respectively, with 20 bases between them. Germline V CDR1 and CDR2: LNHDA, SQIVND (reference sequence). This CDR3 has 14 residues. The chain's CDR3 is CASTNSGGSSGYTF. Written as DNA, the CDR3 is TGTGCCAGTACTAATAGTGGGGGGTCGTCCGGCTACACCTTC.

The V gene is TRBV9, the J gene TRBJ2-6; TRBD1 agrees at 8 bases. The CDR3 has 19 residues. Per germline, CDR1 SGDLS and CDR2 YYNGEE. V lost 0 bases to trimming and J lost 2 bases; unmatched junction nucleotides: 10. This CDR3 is CASSVGTGSLPPGANVLTF. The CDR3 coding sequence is TGTGCCAGCAGCGTAGGGACAGGGAGTCTCCCCCCTGGGGCCAACGTCCTGACTTTC. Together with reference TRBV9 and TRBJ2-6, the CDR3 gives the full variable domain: DSGVTQTPKHLITATGQRVTLRCSPRSGDLSVYWYQQSLDQGLQFLIQYYNGEERAKGNILERFSAQQFPDLHSELNLSSLELGDSALYFCASSVGTGSLPPGANVLTFGAGSRLTVL.

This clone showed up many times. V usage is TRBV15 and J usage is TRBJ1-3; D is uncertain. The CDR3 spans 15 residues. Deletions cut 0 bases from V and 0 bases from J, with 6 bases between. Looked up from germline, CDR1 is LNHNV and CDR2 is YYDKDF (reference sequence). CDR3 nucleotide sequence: TGTGCCACCAGCAGAGATCCGTTCTCTGGAAACACCATATATTTT. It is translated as CATSRDPFSGNTIYF.

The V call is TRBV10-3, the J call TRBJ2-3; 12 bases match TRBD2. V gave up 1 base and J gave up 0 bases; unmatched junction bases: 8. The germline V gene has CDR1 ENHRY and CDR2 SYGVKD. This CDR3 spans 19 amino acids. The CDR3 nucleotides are TGTGCCATCAGTGAGTGGAGGGCTAGCGGGAGGGCTAGCACAGATACGCAGTATTTT. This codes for CAISEWRASGRASTDTQYF.

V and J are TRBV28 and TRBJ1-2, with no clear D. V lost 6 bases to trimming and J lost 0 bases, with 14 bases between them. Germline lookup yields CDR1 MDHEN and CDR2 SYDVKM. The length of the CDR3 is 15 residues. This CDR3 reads CASRHSGGPNYGYTF. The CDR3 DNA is TGTGCCAGCAGGCACTCGGGAGGCCCTAACTATGGCTACACCTTC.

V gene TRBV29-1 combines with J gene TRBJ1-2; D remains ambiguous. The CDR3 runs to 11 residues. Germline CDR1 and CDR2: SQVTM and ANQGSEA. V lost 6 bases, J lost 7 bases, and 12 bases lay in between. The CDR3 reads CSVIEGGGYTF. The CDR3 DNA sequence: TGCAGCGTGATAGAAGGAGGTGGCTACACCTTC.

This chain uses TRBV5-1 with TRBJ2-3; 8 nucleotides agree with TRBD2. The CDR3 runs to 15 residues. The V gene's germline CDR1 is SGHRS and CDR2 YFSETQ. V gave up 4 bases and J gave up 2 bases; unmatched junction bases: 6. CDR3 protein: CASSPLAGFTDTQYF. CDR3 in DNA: TGCGCCAGCAGCCCGCTAGCGGGCTTCACAGATACGCAGTATTTT.

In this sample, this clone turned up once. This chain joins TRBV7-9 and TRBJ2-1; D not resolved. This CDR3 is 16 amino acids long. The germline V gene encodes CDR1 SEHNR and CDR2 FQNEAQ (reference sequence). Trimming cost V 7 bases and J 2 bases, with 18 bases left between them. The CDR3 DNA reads TGTGCCAGCACCACCACACGTCTTACTACCTACAATGAGCAGTTCTTC. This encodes CASTTTRLTTYNEQFF.

CDR3 DNA: TGCGCCAGCAGACAAAGAGGGGGCGGAGGGAGCACAGATACGCAGTATTTT. This codes for CASRQRGGGGSTDTQYF. This sequence joins TRBV4-1 and TRBJ2-3; the D gene is possibly TRBD1 (7 bases). The germline V gene encodes CDR1 MGHRA and CDR2 YSYEKL. Trimming left V 6 bases short and J 0 bases short, with 19 bases between. CDR3 length: 17 residues.

For the CDR3, the DNA is TGTGCCAGCAGCTCAGGGACAAGTTGGGACACTGAAGCTTTCTTT. Translated: CASSSGTSWDTEAFF. J is TRBJ1-1 and V is TRBV5-6, with a possible D match to TRBD1 (6 bases). The CDR3 length is 15 residues. Germline V gene data show CDR1 as SGHDT and CDR2 as YYEEEE. V was trimmed by 3 bases and J by 3 bases, leaving 15 bases between them.

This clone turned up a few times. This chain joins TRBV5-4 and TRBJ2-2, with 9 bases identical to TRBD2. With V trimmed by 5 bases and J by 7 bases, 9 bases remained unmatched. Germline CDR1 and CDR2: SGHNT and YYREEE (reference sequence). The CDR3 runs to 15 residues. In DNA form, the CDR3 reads TGTGCCAGCAGGGCTGTTAGCGGGAGTGGCGGGGAGCTGTTTTTT. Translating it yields CASRAVSGSGGELFF.

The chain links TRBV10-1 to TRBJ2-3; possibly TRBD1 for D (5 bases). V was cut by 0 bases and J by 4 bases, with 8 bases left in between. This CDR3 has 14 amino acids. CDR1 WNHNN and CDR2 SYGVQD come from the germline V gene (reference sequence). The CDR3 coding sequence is TGCGCCAGCAGTGAGTCGGGCAGGGCAGATACGCAGTATTTT. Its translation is CASSESGRADTQYF.

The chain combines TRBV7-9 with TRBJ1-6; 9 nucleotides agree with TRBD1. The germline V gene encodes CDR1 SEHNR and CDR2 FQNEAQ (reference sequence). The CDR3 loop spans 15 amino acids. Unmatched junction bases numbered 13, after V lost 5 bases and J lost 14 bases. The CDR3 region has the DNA TGTGCCAGCAGCAGCGCGGACAGGGGCCTCGGATCCCTCCACTTT. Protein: CASSSADRGLGSLHF.

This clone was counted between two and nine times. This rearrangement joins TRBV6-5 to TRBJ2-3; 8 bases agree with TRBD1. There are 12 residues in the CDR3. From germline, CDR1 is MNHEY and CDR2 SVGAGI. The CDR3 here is CSGTGDTDTQYF. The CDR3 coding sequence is TGTTCCGGGACAGGAGACACAGATACGCAGTATTTT.

The CDR3 DNA sequence: TGTGCCTGGGGACTAGCGGGACACGAGACCCAGTACTTC. It codes for CAWGLAGHETQYF. The rearrangement uses TRBV30 and TRBJ2-5; 12 bases are a match to TRBD2. Germline CDR1 reads GTSNPN; CDR2 reads SVGIG (reference sequence). Germline trimming cut 5 bases from V and 5 bases from J; bases unmatched to any gene: 3. The CDR3 consists of 13 residues.

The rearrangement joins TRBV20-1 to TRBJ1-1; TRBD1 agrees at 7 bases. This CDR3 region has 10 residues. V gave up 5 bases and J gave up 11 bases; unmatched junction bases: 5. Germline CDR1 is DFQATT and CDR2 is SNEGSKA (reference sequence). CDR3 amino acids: CSALDRWAFF. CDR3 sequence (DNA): TGCAGTGCTTTGGACAGGTGGGCTTTCTTT.

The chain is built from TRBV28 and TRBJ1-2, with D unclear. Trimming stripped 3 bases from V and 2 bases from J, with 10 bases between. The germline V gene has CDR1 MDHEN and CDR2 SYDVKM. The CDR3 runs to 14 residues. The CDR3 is CASSLAELNYGYTF. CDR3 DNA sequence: TGTGCCAGCAGTTTGGCAGAACTAAACTATGGCTACACCTTC.

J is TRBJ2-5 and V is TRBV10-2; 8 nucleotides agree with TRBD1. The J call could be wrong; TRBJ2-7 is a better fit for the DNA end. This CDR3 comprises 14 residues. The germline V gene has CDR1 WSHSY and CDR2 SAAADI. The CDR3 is CASSERTGPYEQYF. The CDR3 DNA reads TGCGCCAGCAGTGAGCGGACAGGGCCCTACGAGCAGTACTTC.

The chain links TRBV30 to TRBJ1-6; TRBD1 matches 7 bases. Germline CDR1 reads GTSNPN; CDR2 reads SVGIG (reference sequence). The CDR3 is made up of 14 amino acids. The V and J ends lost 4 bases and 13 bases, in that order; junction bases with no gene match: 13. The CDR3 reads CAWTRDSLYLPLHF. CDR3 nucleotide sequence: TGTGCCTGGACCCGGGACAGTCTCTACCTCCCCCTCCACTTT.